A selection of T cell receptor beta chains follows, all from one sample in a study of spatial heterogeneity in lung cancer. TCRdb reanalysed the 5' RACE reads using MiXCR and keeps one entry per CDR3 protein. The sample holds some 83,000 distinct CDR3 sequences; under 8.5% are singletons and the top ten take roughly 6.4%. The source material was PBMCs, sampled at surgery. The receptors stem from a male donor with early-stage non-small cell lung cancer. Both conserved end residues are part of each CDR3. The order of the fields is clone size, CDR3 length, J gene, D gene, V gene, CDR3 protein, CDR3 DNA. The D gene is left open where the match is weak. Not all rows give a size; the values are once, few, many and, for expanded clones, a class.

clone_size: few; cdr3_length: 15; j_call: TRBJ2-7; d_call: .; v_call: TRBV5-6; cdr3_aa: CASSFFRDTLYEQYF; cdr3_nt: TGTGCCAGCAGCTTTTTTCGGGACACTCTCTACGAGCAGTACTTC
clone_size: many; cdr3_length: 16; j_call: TRBJ2-1; d_call: TRBD1; v_call: TRBV6-5; cdr3_aa: CASSPSTGEEDNEQFF; cdr3_nt: TGTGCCAGCAGTCCCTCGACAGGGGAGGAGGACAATGAGCAGTTCTTC
clone_size: many; cdr3_length: 12; j_call: TRBJ1-1; d_call: .; v_call: TRBV7-9; cdr3_aa: CASSFGSTEAFF; cdr3_nt: TGTGCCAGCAGCTTCGGAAGCACTGAAGCTTTCTTT
clone_size: .; cdr3_length: 14; j_call: TRBJ2-3; d_call: .; v_call: TRBV6-1; cdr3_aa: CASSVGSSTDTQYF; cdr3_nt: TGTGCCAGCAGTGTGGGGTCAAGCACAGATACGCAGTATTTT
clone_size: many; cdr3_length: 11; j_call: TRBJ1-1; d_call: .; v_call: TRBV12-5; cdr3_aa: CASGLNTEAFF; cdr3_nt: TGTGCTAGTGGCCTCAACACTGAAGCTTTCTTT
clone_size: many; cdr3_length: 15; j_call: TRBJ2-7; d_call: TRBD2; v_call: TRBV4-2; cdr3_aa: CASSGDLAGVYEQYF; cdr3_nt: TGTGCCAGCAGCGGCGATCTAGCGGGAGTCTACGAGCAGTACTTC
clone_size: many; cdr3_length: 14; j_call: TRBJ2-7; d_call: .; v_call: TRBV27; cdr3_aa: CASSFTLGSYEQYF; cdr3_nt: TGTGCCAGCAGCTTTACCCTGGGCAGCTACGAGCAGTACTTC
clone_size: many; cdr3_length: 14; j_call: TRBJ2-7; d_call: TRBD1; v_call: TRBV10-3; cdr3_aa: CATAGTGLPYEQYF; cdr3_nt: TGTGCCACTGCCGGGACAGGGCTCCCTTACGAGCAGTACTTC
clone_size: many; cdr3_length: 14; j_call: TRBJ2-7; d_call: TRBD2; v_call: TRBV27; cdr3_aa: CASSFWGGPGEQYF; cdr3_nt: TGTGCCAGCAGTTTCTGGGGAGGGCCAGGTGAGCAGTACTTC
clone_size: few; cdr3_length: 12; j_call: TRBJ1-1; d_call: .; v_call: TRBV12-3/TRBV12-4; cdr3_aa: CASSLPATEAFF; cdr3_nt: TGTGCCAGCAGTTTACCGGCTACTGAAGCTTTCTTT
clone_size: many; cdr3_length: 12; j_call: TRBJ2-7; d_call: .; v_call: TRBV5-1; cdr3_aa: CASSGWAYEQYF; cdr3_nt: TGCGCCAGCAGCGGGTGGGCCTACGAGCAGTACTTC
clone_size: .; cdr3_length: 14; j_call: TRBJ1-2; d_call: TRBD1; v_call: TRBV7-9; cdr3_aa: CASSRGGTEGGYTF; cdr3_nt: TGTGCCAGCAGCCGAGGCGGGACAGAGGGCGGCTACACCTTC
clone_size: many; cdr3_length: 12; j_call: TRBJ1-2; d_call: .; v_call: TRBV12-3/TRBV12-4; cdr3_aa: CASSLNQGGYTF; cdr3_nt: TGTGCCAGCAGTTTAAACCAAGGGGGCTACACCTTC
clone_size: many; cdr3_length: 14; j_call: TRBJ2-1; d_call: .; v_call: TRBV9; cdr3_aa: CASNLDQVYNEQFF; cdr3_nt: TGTGCCAGCAACTTAGACCAGGTCTACAATGAGCAGTTCTTC
clone_size: once; cdr3_length: 14; j_call: TRBJ1-5; d_call: TRBD1; v_call: TRBV29-1; cdr3_aa: CSVVAGTADQPQHF; cdr3_nt: TGCAGCGTGGTGGCCGGGACAGCGGATCAGCCCCAGCATTTT
clone_size: .; cdr3_length: 13; j_call: TRBJ2-1; d_call: .; v_call: TRBV6-6; cdr3_aa: CASTPGSYNEQFF; cdr3_nt: TGTGCCAGCACCCCAGGTTCCTACAATGAGCAGTTCTTC
clone_size: many; cdr3_length: 17; j_call: TRBJ2-1; d_call: TRBD2; v_call: TRBV4-2; cdr3_aa: CASSPGLAGSSYNEQFF; cdr3_nt: TGTGCCAGCAGCCCCGGACTAGCGGGGAGCTCCTACAATGAGCAGTTCTTC
clone_size: few; cdr3_length: 15; j_call: TRBJ1-2; d_call: TRBD1; v_call: TRBV28; cdr3_aa: CASSKEDRGRRGYTF; cdr3_nt: TGTGCCAGCAGTAAGGAGGACAGGGGGCGAAGGGGCTACACCTTC
clone_size: many; cdr3_length: 15; j_call: TRBJ2-2; d_call: .; v_call: TRBV11-1; cdr3_aa: CASSSEAVRTGELFF; cdr3_nt: TGTGCCAGCAGCTCTGAGGCGGTTCGGACCGGGGAGCTGTTTTTT
clone_size: few; cdr3_length: 11; j_call: TRBJ1-1; d_call: .; v_call: TRBV12-3/TRBV12-4; cdr3_aa: CASSLRTEAFF; cdr3_nt: TGTGCCAGCAGTTTAAGAACTGAAGCTTTCTTT
clone_size: .; cdr3_length: 12; j_call: TRBJ2-1; d_call: TRBD2; v_call: TRBV29-1; cdr3_aa: CSGGTSGPSQFF; cdr3_nt: TGCAGCGGCGGAACTAGCGGGCCCAGTCAGTTCTTC
clone_size: few; cdr3_length: 12; j_call: TRBJ1-1; d_call: .; v_call: TRBV3-1; cdr3_aa: CASSQDRNEAFF; cdr3_nt: TGTGCCAGCAGCCAAGACCGAAATGAAGCTTTCTTT
clone_size: few; cdr3_length: 11; j_call: TRBJ2-1; d_call: .; v_call: TRBV5-4; cdr3_aa: CASQGPGEQFF; cdr3_nt: TGTGCCAGCCAGGGGCCAGGTGAGCAGTTCTTC
clone_size: .; cdr3_length: 12; j_call: TRBJ2-7; d_call: TRBD2; v_call: TRBV10-3; cdr3_aa: CAMGLAGGEQYF; cdr3_nt: TGTGCCATGGGACTAGCGGGAGGCGAGCAGTACTTC
clone_size: many; cdr3_length: 13; j_call: TRBJ2-4; d_call: .; v_call: TRBV12-5; cdr3_aa: CASTRDNKNIQYF; cdr3_nt: TGTGCTAGTACCCGGGACAACAAAAACATTCAGTACTTC
clone_size: .; cdr3_length: 16; j_call: TRBJ1-5; d_call: TRBD1; v_call: TRBV19; cdr3_aa: CASSSPGQGRNQPQHF; cdr3_nt: TGTGCCAGTAGTAGCCCGGGACAGGGGCGCAATCAGCCCCAGCATTTT
clone_size: few; cdr3_length: 17; j_call: TRBJ2-3; d_call: .; v_call: TRBV29-1; cdr3_aa: CSAKGEVGVSVTDTQYF; cdr3_nt: TGCAGCGCCAAGGGTGAAGTGGGGGTCTCCGTCACAGATACGCAGTATTTT
clone_size: many; cdr3_length: 17; j_call: TRBJ2-7; d_call: .; v_call: TRBV5-1; cdr3_aa: CASSLGGPATGTYEQYF; cdr3_nt: TGCGCCAGCAGCTTGGGGGGACCGGCAACCGGGACCTACGAGCAGTACTTC
clone_size: .; cdr3_length: 15; j_call: TRBJ2-1; d_call: TRBD2; v_call: TRBV5-1; cdr3_aa: CASSLAGTSANEQFF; cdr3_nt: TGCGCCAGCAGCCTGGCCGGGACTAGCGCAAATGAGCAGTTCTTC
clone_size: many; cdr3_length: 15; j_call: TRBJ2-1; d_call: .; v_call: TRBV11-2; cdr3_aa: CASTLGPAIYNEQFF; cdr3_nt: TGTGCCAGCACCTTGGGGCCAGCGATCTACAATGAGCAGTTCTTC
clone_size: many; cdr3_length: 15; j_call: TRBJ1-5; d_call: .; v_call: TRBV2; cdr3_aa: CASSVGQGGRQPQHF; cdr3_nt: TGTGCCAGCAGTGTTGGGCAGGGTGGACGACAGCCCCAGCATTTT
clone_size: many; cdr3_length: 16; j_call: TRBJ2-1; d_call: TRBD2; v_call: TRBV4-3; cdr3_aa: CASSLLSSGISDEQFF; cdr3_nt: TGCGCCAGCAGCCTTTTATCTAGCGGGATATCTGATGAGCAGTTCTTC
clone_size: few; cdr3_length: 15; j_call: TRBJ1-2; d_call: .; v_call: TRBV4-3; cdr3_aa: CASSQEPRANYGYTF; cdr3_nt: TGCGCCAGCAGCCAAGAACCCCGCGCTAACTATGGCTACACCTTC
clone_size: .; cdr3_length: 13; j_call: TRBJ2-1; d_call: .; v_call: TRBV2; cdr3_aa: CASSDSRYNEQFF; cdr3_nt: TGTGCCAGCAGTGACTCGAGATACAATGAGCAGTTCTTC
clone_size: many; cdr3_length: 13; j_call: TRBJ1-1; d_call: .; v_call: TRBV5-1; cdr3_aa: CASSAELGTEAFF; cdr3_nt: TGCGCCAGCAGCGCGGAGCTTGGGACTGAAGCTTTCTTT
clone_size: many; cdr3_length: 15; j_call: TRBJ2-2; d_call: TRBD1; v_call: TRBV11-2; cdr3_aa: CASSSTGENTGELFF; cdr3_nt: TGTGCCAGCAGCTCGACAGGGGAGAACACCGGGGAGCTGTTTTTT
clone_size: many; cdr3_length: 13; j_call: TRBJ2-7; d_call: .; v_call: TRBV6-2/TRBV6-3; cdr3_aa: CASSYSTGPRSYF; cdr3_nt: TGTGCCAGCAGTTACTCGACCGGACCCCGGTCATACTTC
clone_size: .; cdr3_length: 14; j_call: TRBJ1-2; d_call: .; v_call: TRBV6-1; cdr3_aa: CASTLLGRNYGYTF; cdr3_nt: TGTGCCAGCACACTACTTGGACGGAACTATGGCTACACCTTC
clone_size: many; cdr3_length: 15; j_call: TRBJ1-4; d_call: TRBD1; v_call: TRBV11-2; cdr3_aa: CASSLSRTGNEKLFF; cdr3_nt: TGTGCCAGCAGCTTATCTCGGACAGGAAATGAAAAACTGTTTTTT
clone_size: many; cdr3_length: 17; j_call: TRBJ2-1; d_call: TRBD2; v_call: TRBV7-3; cdr3_aa: CASSLAPTSGRIGEQFF; cdr3_nt: TGTGCCAGCAGCTTAGCTCCAACTAGCGGGAGGATCGGTGAGCAGTTCTTC
clone_size: .; cdr3_length: 14; j_call: TRBJ2-7; d_call: TRBD1; v_call: TRBV12-3/TRBV12-4; cdr3_aa: CASSLGGTGHEQNF; cdr3_nt: TGTGCCAGCAGTTTGGGGGGGACAGGGCACGAGCAGAACTTC
clone_size: few; cdr3_length: 16; j_call: TRBJ2-1; d_call: TRBD1; v_call: TRBV12-3/TRBV12-4; cdr3_aa: CASSFAGTAWGHEQFF; cdr3_nt: TGTGCCAGCAGTTTCGCCGGGACAGCATGGGGTCATGAGCAGTTCTTC
clone_size: few; cdr3_length: 15; j_call: TRBJ2-1; d_call: TRBD1; v_call: TRBV12-5; cdr3_aa: CASGISGGPYNEQFF; cdr3_nt: TGTGCTAGTGGTATCTCAGGGGGCCCCTACAATGAGCAGTTCTTC
clone_size: many; cdr3_length: 17; j_call: TRBJ2-5; d_call: TRBD2; v_call: TRBV3-1; cdr3_aa: CASSEGLAGLGQETQYF; cdr3_nt: TGTGCCAGCAGCGAGGGACTAGCGGGACTAGGCCAAGAGACCCAGTACTTC
clone_size: many; cdr3_length: 15; j_call: TRBJ1-1; d_call: .; v_call: TRBV5-1; cdr3_aa: CASRASFTGNTEAFF; cdr3_nt: TGCGCCAGCAGGGCTTCATTTACAGGGAACACTGAAGCTTTCTTT
clone_size: .; cdr3_length: 14; j_call: TRBJ1-1; d_call: .; v_call: TRBV20-1; cdr3_aa: CSAPPTGRNTEAFF; cdr3_nt: TGCAGTGCACCACCGACCGGCCGGAACACTGAAGCTTTCTTT
clone_size: .; cdr3_length: 16; j_call: TRBJ2-1; d_call: TRBD1; v_call: TRBV7-2; cdr3_aa: CASSLVYRGAYNEQFF; cdr3_nt: TGTGCCAGCAGCTTAGTCTACAGGGGAGCCTACAATGAGCAGTTCTTC
clone_size: many; cdr3_length: 14; j_call: TRBJ2-7; d_call: TRBD1; v_call: TRBV11-2; cdr3_aa: CASSLVDRALEQYF; cdr3_nt: TGTGCCAGCAGCTTAGTGGACAGGGCGCTGGAGCAGTACTTC
clone_size: many; cdr3_length: 13; j_call: TRBJ2-7; d_call: .; v_call: TRBV29-1; cdr3_aa: CSVVQGGDNEQYF; cdr3_nt: TGCAGCGTTGTTCAGGGGGGAGACAACGAGCAGTACTTC
clone_size: many; cdr3_length: 16; j_call: TRBJ1-4; d_call: .; v_call: TRBV11-2; cdr3_aa: CASSPTDVGWNEKLFF; cdr3_nt: TGTGCCAGCAGCCCGACTGACGTTGGATGGAATGAAAAACTGTTTTTT
clone_size: .; cdr3_length: 15; j_call: TRBJ2-3; d_call: .; v_call: TRBV4-3; cdr3_aa: CASTLGGSSTDTQYF; cdr3_nt: TGCGCCAGCACCCTCGGCGGGTCTAGCACAGATACGCAGTATTTT
clone_size: many; cdr3_length: 15; j_call: TRBJ2-7; d_call: .; v_call: TRBV5-1; cdr3_aa: CASSFGNLASYEQYF; cdr3_nt: TGCGCCAGCAGCTTTGGCAACCTCGCGTCCTACGAGCAGTACTTC
clone_size: .; cdr3_length: 12; j_call: TRBJ2-1; d_call: .; v_call: TRBV5-1; cdr3_aa: CASSPRQSEQFF; cdr3_nt: TGCGCCAGCAGCCCGAGACAGAGTGAGCAGTTCTTC
clone_size: many; cdr3_length: 14; j_call: TRBJ2-3; d_call: TRBD2; v_call: TRBV5-1; cdr3_aa: CASSLAGGVDTQYF; cdr3_nt: TGCGCCAGCAGTCTAGCGGGAGGAGTAGATACGCAGTATTTT